This TCR beta chain originates from a study of STAT3 mutations in large granular lymphocyte leukemia. Some clones are missing from TCRdb's copy, which holds only in-frame ones; the method was immunoSEQ multiplex PCR. The table shows 35,000 to 40,000 clones, with more than 70% occurring only once. With regard to this clone: Its antigen is unidentified.

Study-wide findings and caveats: At least one immunodominant TCR beta clonotype appeared in every T-cell large granular lymphocyte leukemia patient.

CDR3 length: 13 residues. Germline CDR1 reads MNHEY; CDR2 reads SVGAGI. The trim removed 6 bases at V and 7 bases at J, leaving 6 bases unmatched. The genes are TRBV6-5 and TRBJ2-1; TRBD1 matches 7 bases. The TCR originated in a human donor with T large granular lymphocyte leukemia. Some clones in this sample may be carry-over from other donors' samples. The sequenced material came from PBMCs. CDR3 bases: TGTGCCAGCAGCCCGAACAGGGGAAATGAGCAGTTCTTC. Translation gives CASSPNRGNEQFF.